This T cell receptor (beta chain) is drawn from a study of Graves' ophthalmopathy and Graves' hyperthyroidism (dated by TCRdb to 2016 to 2018). In the study overall: Peripheral blood was collected at initial diagnosis, before any treatment. To explore V-J signatures distinguishing ophthalmopathy from hyperthyroidism, a discovery set of under 110 patients (about 41 ophthalmopathy, 57 stable hyperthyroidism) was enrolled. Once sampling was done, hyperthyroidism patients were given methimazole at a starting dose of 30 mg daily, while ophthalmopathy patients were given high-dose intravenous methylprednisolone. In more than 5 hyperthyroidism patients, the T-cell repertoire of thyroid tissue was compared with the T-cell repertoire of blood. In total, 135 blood samples were TCR-sequenced: some 40 ophthalmopathy, over 70 hyperthyroidism and 17 hyperthyroidism-to-ophthalmopathy patients. An independent validation cohort was composed of fewer than 20 hyperthyroidism patients and about 17 patients who later progressed from hyperthyroidism to ophthalmopathy. TCR beta repertoire signatures were used to distinguish Graves' ophthalmopathy from Graves' hyperthyroidism and to predict progression to ophthalmopathy. The approximately 95 discovery patients were divided at random into training and test sets in a 7:3 ratio. The research as a whole found: Sample size was not predetermined statistically, and investigators were not blinded to group allocation. In validation, the model predicted ophthalmopathy progression with 55% to 71% sensitivity and approximately 78% specificity; 12 predicted patients were CT-confirmed with GO in a median of approximately 6.5 months. The 13-signature model separated ophthalmopathy from stable hyperthyroidism with around 90% sensitivity and around 81% specificity in cross-validation, and 80%/75% in the test set. Most expanded thyroid clonotypes with frequency above 0.001 were also detected in blood, suggesting blood repertoires may reflect the thyroid immune response.

Notes on this clonotype: There is no known antigen for this receptor. Base qualities are not at hand, and no much larger clone is one base apart.

For repertoire sequencing, the TCR beta CDR3 regions were amplified from RNA transcripts. The first round was an RT-PCR using HTBI primers with the Qiagen OneStep RT-PCR kit, and this first round was followed by a second-round multiplex PCR, then size selection and purification. Sequencing of the libraries was carried out on an Illumina HiSeq2000 in paired-end mode with 100 bp reads. As for how the authors treated the data: SOAPnuke was used to process the reads, throwing out any read that had adapters, had uncalled bases, had a mean Phred below 15, or lacked an exact constant-primer or identifier match. COPE v1.2.5 was used to merge high-quality paired reads. Clonotypes were defined as unique nucleotide sequences and were aligned to IMGT TRB V, D and J references using MiTCR v1.1. The analysis was limited to V-J combinations with a frequency above 0.0001, which together covered over 99% of the repertoires. For each V-J combination, a TCR clonal expansion and chaos score was defined as the ratio of F50 clonal expansion to chaos observed in the TCRdist matrix. Welch's t-statistics and random forest were used to reduce features to approximately 13 V-J combinations, which were fed into a naive Bayes classifier. The Morisita-Horn index was used to measure how similar the thyroid and blood repertoires were. The public reads were run again by TCRdb, first through fastp at Q25 and then through MiXCR, and only productive beta chains were kept. Every CDR3 protein is listed once, alongside the most common genes and DNA of its rows. These V and J calls derive from TCRdb rather than the authors' analysis. This sample holds about 220,000 distinct CDR3 sequences; 20% to 25% were observed only once. The leading ten clones occupy around 40% of the sample.

The CDR3 spans 13 residues, from the cysteine through the phenylalanine. The kept DNA is CDR3 alone, 39 bases in frame from the first base. Trimming at the junction amounts to 3 bases on V and 4 bases on J, and the germline ends lie 9 bases apart. The germline V gene yields SGHTA for CDR1 and FQGNSA for CDR2. Patients with ophthalmopathy had moderately to severely active disease, with a Clinical Activity Score of 3 or more, a NOSPECS grade of 4 or more, and a disease duration of less than 3 months. Anyone with other autoimmune diseases, uncontrolled infections, pregnancy or lactation was excluded from the study. Clinical symptoms, serum thyroxine, TRAb, thyroid ultrasound and orbital computed tomography formed the basis of the diagnosis. Using Ficoll-Paque density gradient centrifugation, PBMCs were isolated from 10 ml of fresh peripheral blood. Total RNA was extracted using Trizol reagent, and RNA quality was checked on an Agilent 2100 Bioanalyzer.

The receptor comes from a woman in her forties or fifties with Graves' ophthalmopathy. Donor details come from another sample of the same person, matched by shared clones. Sequenced: peripheral blood. The rearranged segments are TRBV7-2 and TRBJ2-5, with the D gene uncertain. The DNA sequence is as follows: TGTGCCAGCAGCTTTCAGGCGAGAGAGACCCAGTACTTC. This codes for CASSFQARETQYF.